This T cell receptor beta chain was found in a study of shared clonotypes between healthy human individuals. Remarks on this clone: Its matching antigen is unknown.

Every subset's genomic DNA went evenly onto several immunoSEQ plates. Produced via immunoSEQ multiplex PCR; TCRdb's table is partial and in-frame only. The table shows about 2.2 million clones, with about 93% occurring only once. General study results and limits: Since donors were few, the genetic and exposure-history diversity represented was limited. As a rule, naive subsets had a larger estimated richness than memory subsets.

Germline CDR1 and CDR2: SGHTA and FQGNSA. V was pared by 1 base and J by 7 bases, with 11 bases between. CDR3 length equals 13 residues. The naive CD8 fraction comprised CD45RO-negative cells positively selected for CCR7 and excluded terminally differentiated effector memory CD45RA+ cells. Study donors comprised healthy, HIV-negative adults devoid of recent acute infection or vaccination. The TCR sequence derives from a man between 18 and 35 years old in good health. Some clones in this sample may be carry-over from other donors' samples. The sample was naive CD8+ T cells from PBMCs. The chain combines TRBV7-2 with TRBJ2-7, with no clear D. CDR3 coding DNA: TGTGCCAGCAGCTTAGACATTCCTGAAGAGCAGTACTTC. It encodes CASSLDIPEEQYF.